This T cell receptor beta chain was obtained from a study of response to subunit inactivated influenza vaccine. One entry per CDR3 protein results from TCRdb running MiXCR on the RT-PCR reads. Here the sample spans under 850,000 distinct CDR3 sequences, approximately 17% being singletons. Turning to this clonotype: Its antigen remains unidentified.

The study's findings and limits: It was suggested by the authors that few new T cells are recruited by each seasonal influenza vaccination.

The sample was PBMCs from blood, taken 5 days after vaccination. The origin of this receptor is a man between 50 and 59 years old who received an inactivated influenza vaccine.

CDR3 sequence: CSASVPRGSYEQYF. The DNA of the CDR3 is TGCAGTGCTAGTGTTCCCAGGGGGTCCTACGAGCAGTACTTC. The V gene is TRBV20-1, the J gene TRBJ2-7; 7 nucleotides align to TRBD1. Germline-derived CDR1 and CDR2 are DFQATT and SNEGSKA (reference sequence). This CDR3 has 14 residues. The J segment lost 1 base and the V segment lost 3 bases, leaving 6 bases of the junction unmatched.